Sequencing of this T cell receptor beta chain was carried out in a study of T cell responses to AZD1222 COVID-19 vaccine. Study-level points and caveats: Clonal diversity was possibly underestimated, and white British individuals and females predominated among donors.

The table lists this clone with a few counts. Its target is not known. The V gene's germline CDR1 is LNHDA and CDR2 SQIVND (reference sequence). Trimming cost V 4 bases and J 6 bases, with 12 bases left between them. CDR3 size: 14 residues. Produced via immunoSEQ multiplex PCR; TCRdb's table is partial and in-frame only. The sample carries fewer than 180,000 clones, under 95% recorded once. Sequenced material: peripheral blood, taken 28 days after the second AZD1222 dose. The TCR comes from an adult who received the AZD1222 COVID-19 vaccine. The chain links TRBV19 to TRBJ2-2; perhaps TRBD1 as D (6 bases). The CDR3 loop is CASSTQGFPGELFF. The CDR3 DNA follows: TGTGCCAGTAGTACACAGGGTTTCCCCGGGGAGCTGTTTTTT.